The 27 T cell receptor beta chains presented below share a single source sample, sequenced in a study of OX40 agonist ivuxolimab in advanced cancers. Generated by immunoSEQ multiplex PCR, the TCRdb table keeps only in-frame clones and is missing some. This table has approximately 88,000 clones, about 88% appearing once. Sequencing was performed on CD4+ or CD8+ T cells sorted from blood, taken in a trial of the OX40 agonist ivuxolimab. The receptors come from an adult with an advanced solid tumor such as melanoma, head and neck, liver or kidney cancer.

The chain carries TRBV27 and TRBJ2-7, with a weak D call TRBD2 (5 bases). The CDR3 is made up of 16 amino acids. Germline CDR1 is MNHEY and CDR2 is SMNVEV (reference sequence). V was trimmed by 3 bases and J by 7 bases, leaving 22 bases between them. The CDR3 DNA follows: TGTGCCAGCAGTTTGGGTGTGGGGTCCCCCTCGGGAGAGCAGTACTTC. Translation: CASSLGVGSPSGEQYF.

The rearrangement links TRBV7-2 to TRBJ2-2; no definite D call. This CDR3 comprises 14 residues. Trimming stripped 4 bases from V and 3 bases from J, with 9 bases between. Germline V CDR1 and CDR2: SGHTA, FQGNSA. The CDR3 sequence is CASSSQVDTGELFF. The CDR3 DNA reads TGTGCCAGCAGCTCTCAGGTGGACACCGGGGAGCTGTTTTTT.

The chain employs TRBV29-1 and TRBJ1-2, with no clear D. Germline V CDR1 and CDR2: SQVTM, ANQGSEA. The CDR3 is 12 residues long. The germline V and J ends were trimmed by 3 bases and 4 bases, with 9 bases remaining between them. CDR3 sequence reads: CSVDGPTYGYTF. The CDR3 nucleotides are TGCAGCGTTGACGGACCGACCTATGGCTACACCTTC.

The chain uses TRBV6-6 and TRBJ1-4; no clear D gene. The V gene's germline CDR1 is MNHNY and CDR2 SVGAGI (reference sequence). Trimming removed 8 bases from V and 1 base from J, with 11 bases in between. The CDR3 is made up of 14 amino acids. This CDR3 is CASCRRGTNEKLFF. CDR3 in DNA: TGTGCCAGCTGCCGCCGAGGAACTAATGAAAAACTGTTTTTT.

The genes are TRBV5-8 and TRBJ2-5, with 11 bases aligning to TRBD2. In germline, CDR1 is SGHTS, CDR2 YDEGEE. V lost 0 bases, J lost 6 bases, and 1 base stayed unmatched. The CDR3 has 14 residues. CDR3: CASSLASGGKTQYF. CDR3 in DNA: TGTGCCAGCAGCTTGGCTAGCGGGGGGAAGACCCAGTACTTC.

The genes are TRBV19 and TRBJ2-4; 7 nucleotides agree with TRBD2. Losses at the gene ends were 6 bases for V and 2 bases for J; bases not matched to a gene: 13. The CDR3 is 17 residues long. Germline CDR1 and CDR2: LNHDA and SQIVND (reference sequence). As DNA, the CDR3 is TGTGCCAGTAGCCACTGGGGCGGGGGTTCAACCAAAAACATTCAGTACTTC. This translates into CASSHWGGGSTKNIQYF.

The CDR3 loop reads CASSQSFGGQPTGDNEKLFF. The CDR3 DNA reads as TGTGCCAGCAGCCAATCATTCGGGGGGCAACCTACAGGGGATAATGAAAAACTGTTTTTT. The chain has TRBV4-2 and TRBJ1-4, with 7 bases lining up with TRBD1. V shed 2 bases, J shed 4 bases, and the junction held 19 bases outside the gene matches. The CDR3 contains 20 residues. Per the germline V gene, CDR1 is LGHNA and CDR2 is YNFKEQ.

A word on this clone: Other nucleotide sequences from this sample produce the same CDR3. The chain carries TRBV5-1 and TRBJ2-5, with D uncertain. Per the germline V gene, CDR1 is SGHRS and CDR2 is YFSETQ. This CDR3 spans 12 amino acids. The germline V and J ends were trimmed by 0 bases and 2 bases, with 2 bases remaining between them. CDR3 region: CASSLGQETQYF. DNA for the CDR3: TGCGCCAGCAGCTTGGGGCAAGAGACCCAGTACTTC.

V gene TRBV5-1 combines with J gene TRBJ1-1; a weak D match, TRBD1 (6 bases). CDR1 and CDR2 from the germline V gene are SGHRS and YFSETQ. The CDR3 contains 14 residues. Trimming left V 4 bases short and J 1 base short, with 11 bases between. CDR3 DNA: TGCGCCAGCAGCATTACAGGGCCGAACACTGAAGCTTTCTTT. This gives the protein CASSITGPNTEAFF. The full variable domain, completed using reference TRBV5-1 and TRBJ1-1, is KAGVTQTPRYLIKTRGQQVTLSCSPISGHRSVSWYQQTPGQGLQFLFEYFSETQRNKGNFPGRFSGRQFSNSRSEMNVSTLELGDSALYLCASSITGPNTEAFFGQGTRLTVV.

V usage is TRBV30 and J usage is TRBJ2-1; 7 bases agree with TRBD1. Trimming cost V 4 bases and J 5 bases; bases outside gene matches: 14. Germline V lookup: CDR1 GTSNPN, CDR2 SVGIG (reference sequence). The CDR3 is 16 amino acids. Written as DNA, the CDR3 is TGTGCCTGGAATCCGGGACAGAATATTGTCCACAATGAGCAGTTCTTC. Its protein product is CAWNPGQNIVHNEQFF.

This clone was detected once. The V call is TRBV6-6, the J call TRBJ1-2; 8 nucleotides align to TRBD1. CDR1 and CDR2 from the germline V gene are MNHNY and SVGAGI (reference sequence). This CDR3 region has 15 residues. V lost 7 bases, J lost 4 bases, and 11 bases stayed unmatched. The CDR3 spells CASTLGGGQAYGYTF. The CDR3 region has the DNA TGTGCCAGCACCCTAGGGGGGGGACAGGCCTATGGCTACACCTTC.

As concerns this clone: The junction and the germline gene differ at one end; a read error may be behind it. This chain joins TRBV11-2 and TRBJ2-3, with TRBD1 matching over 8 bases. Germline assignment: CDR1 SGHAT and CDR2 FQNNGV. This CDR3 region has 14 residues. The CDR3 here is CASSPRGPPYHFIF. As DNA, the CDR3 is TGTGCCAGCAGCCCCAGGGGGCCGCCTTACCATTTTATTTTT.

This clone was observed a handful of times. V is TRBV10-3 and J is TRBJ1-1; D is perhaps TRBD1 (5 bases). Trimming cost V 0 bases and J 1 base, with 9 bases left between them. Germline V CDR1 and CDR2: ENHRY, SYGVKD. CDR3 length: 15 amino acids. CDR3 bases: TGTGCCATCAGTGAGTCTGGCGGGGGGAACACTGAAGCTTTCTTT. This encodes CAISESGGGNTEAFF.

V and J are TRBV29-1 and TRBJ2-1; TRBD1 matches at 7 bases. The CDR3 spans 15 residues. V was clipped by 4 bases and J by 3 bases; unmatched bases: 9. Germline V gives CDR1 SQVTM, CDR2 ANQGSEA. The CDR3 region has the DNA TGCAGCGTTGGCCAATCGGGACAGCTCTACAATGAGCAGTTCTTC. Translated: CSVGQSGQLYNEQFF.

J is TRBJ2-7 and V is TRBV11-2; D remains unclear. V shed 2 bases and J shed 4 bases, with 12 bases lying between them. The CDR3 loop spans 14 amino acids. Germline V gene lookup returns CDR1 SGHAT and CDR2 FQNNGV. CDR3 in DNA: TGTGCCAGCAGCTTAAGTGACGTAGGATACGAGCAGTACTTC. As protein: CASSLSDVGYEQYF. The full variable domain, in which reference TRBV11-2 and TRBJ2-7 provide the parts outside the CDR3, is EAGVAQSPRYKIIEKRQSVAFWCNPISGHATLYWYQQILGQGPKLLIQFQNNGVVDDSQLPKDRFSAERLKGVDSTLKIQPAKLEDSAVYLCASSLSDVGYEQYFGPGTRLTVT.

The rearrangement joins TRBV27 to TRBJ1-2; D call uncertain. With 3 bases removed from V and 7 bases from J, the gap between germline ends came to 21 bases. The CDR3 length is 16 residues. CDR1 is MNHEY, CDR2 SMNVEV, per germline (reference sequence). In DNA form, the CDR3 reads TGTGCCAGCAGTTTTAGCCCCCCCCATGGGGATCGTGGCTACACCTTC. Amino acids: CASSFSPPHGDRGYTF.

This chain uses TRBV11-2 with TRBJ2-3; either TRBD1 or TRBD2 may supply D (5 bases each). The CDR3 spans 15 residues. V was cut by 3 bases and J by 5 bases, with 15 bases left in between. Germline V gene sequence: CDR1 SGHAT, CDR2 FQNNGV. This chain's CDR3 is CASSFNLGEIDTQYF. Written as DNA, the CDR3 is TGTGCCAGCAGCTTTAACCTAGGGGAGATAGATACGCAGTATTTT.

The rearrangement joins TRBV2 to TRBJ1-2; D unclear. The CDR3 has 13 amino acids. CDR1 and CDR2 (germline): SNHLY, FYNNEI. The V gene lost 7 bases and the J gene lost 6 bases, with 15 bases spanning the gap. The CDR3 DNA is TGTGCCAGCACCAACCCCGGGGAAAATGGCTACACCTTC. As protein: CASTNPGENGYTF.

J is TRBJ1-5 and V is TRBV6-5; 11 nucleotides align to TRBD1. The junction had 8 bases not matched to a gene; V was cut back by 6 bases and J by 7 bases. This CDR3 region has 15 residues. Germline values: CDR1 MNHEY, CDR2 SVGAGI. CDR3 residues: CASRRTGTGGQPQHF. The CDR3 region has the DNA TGTGCCAGCAGGAGAACCGGGACAGGGGGACAGCCCCAGCATTTT.

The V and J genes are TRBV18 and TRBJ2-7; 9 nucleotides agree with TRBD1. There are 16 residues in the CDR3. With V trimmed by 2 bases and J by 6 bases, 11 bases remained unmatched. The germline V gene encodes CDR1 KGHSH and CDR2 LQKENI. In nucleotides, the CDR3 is TGTGCCAGCTCACCAAAATGGGCGGACAGGGGTGGCGAGCAGTACTTC. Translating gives CASSPKWADRGGEQYF.

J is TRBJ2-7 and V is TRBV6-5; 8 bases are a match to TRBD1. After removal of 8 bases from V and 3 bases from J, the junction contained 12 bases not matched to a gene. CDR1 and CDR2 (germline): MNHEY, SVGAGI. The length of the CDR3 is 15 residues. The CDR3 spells CASGDSGQVNYEQYF. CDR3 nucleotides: TGTGCCAGCGGGGACTCGGGACAGGTGAACTACGAGCAGTACTTC.

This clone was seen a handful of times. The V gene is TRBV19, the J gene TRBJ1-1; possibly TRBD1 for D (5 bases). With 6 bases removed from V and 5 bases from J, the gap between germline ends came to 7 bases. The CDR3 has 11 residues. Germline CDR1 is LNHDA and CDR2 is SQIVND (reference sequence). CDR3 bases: TGTGCCAGTAGGGGGGTTACTGAAGCTTTCTTT. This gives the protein CASRGVTEAFF.

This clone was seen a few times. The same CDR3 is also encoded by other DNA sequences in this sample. The CDR3 sequence: CASSLGGPNTEAFF. For the CDR3, the DNA is TGTGCCAGCTCATTAGGGGGCCCTAACACTGAAGCTTTCTTT. J is TRBJ1-1 and V is TRBV18; TRBD1 aligns across 7 bases. This CDR3 has 14 amino acids. Per germline, CDR1 KGHSH and CDR2 LQKENI. The V and J ends lost 5 bases and 2 bases, in that order; junction bases with no gene match: 5.

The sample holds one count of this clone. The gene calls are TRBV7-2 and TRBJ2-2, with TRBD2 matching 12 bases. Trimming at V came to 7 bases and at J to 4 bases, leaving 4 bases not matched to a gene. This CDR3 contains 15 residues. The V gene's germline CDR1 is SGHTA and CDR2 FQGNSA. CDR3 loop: CASTQLAGGTGELFF. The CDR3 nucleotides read TGTGCCAGCACCCAACTAGCGGGAGGCACCGGGGAGCTGTTTTTT.

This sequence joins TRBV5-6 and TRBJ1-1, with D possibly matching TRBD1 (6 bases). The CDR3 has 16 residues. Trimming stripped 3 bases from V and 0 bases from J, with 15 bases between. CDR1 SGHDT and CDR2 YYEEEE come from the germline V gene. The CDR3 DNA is TGTGCCAGCAGCTCTAGGGGGTTAATCTTGAACACTGAAGCTTTCTTT. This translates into CASSSRGLILNTEAFF.

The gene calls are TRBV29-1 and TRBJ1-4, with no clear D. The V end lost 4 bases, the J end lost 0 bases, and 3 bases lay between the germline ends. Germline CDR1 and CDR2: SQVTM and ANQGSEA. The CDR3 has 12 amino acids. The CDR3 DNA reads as TGCAGCGTTGTCTCAACTAATGAAAAACTGTTTTTT. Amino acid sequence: CSVVSTNEKLFF.

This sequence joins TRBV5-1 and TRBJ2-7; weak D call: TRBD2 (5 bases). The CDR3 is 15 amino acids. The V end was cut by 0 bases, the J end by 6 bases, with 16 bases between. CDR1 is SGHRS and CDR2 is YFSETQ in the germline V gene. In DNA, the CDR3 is TGCGCCAGCAGCTTGGAAGGTCGGGGTTTCAGCGAGCAGTACTTC. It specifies CASSLEGRGFSEQYF.